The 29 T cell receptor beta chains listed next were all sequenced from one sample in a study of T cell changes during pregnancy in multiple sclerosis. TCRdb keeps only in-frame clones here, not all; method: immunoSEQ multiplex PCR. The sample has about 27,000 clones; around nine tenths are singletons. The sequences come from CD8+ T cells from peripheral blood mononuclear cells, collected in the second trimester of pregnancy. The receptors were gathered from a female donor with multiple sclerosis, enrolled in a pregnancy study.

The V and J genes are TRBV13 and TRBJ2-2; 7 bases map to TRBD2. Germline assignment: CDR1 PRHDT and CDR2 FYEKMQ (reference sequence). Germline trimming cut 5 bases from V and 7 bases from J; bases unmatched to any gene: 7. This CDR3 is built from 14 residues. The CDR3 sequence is CASSPKRGNGELFF. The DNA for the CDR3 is TGTGCCAGCAGCCCCAAGCGGGGAAACGGGGAGCTGTTTTTT.

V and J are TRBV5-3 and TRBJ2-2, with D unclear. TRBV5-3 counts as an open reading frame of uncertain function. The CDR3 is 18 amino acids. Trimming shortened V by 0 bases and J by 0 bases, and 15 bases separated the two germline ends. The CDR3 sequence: CARSLAVDSPPNTGELFF. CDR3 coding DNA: TGTGCCAGAAGCTTGGCCGTAGACTCGCCACCGAACACCGGGGAGCTGTTTTTT.

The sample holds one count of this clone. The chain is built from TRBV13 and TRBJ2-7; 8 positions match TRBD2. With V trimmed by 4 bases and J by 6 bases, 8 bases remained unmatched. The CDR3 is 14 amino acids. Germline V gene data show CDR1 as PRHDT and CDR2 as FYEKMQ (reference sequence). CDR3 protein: CASSSTSGTGEQYF. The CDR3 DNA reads TGTGCCAGCAGCTCTACTAGCGGTACGGGCGAGCAGTACTTC.

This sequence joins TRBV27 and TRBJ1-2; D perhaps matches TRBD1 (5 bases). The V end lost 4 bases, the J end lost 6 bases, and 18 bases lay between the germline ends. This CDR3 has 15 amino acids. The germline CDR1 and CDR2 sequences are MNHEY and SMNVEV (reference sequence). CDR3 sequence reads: CASSSPTQERDGYTF. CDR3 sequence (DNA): TGTGCCAGCAGTTCGCCGACACAGGAACGGGATGGCTACACCTTC.

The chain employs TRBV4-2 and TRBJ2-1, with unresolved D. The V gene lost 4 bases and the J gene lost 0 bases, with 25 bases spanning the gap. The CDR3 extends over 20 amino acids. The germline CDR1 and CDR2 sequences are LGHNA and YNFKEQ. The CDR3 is CASSRALTPLPRSSYNEQFF. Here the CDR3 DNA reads TGTGCCAGCAGCCGTGCCCTTACACCACTACCCCGGAGCTCCTACAATGAGCAGTTCTTC.

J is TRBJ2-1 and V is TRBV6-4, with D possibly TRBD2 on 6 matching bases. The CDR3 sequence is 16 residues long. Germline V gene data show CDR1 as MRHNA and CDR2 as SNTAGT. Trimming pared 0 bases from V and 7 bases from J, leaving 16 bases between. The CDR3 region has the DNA TGTGCCAGCAGTGACTCCGCCGGGGGTACGGCGAATGAGCAGTTCTTC. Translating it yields CASSDSAGGTANEQFF.

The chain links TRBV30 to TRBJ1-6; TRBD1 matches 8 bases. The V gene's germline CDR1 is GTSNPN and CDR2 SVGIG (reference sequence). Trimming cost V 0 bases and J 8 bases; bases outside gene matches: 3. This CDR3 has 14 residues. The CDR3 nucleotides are TGTGCCTGGAGTGTAGGGACAGGTCATTCACCCCTCCACTTT. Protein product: CAWSVGTGHSPLHF.

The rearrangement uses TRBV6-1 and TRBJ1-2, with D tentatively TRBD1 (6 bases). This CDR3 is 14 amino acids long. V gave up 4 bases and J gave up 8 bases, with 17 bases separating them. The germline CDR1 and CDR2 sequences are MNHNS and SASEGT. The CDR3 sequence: CASSANRDLSGYTF. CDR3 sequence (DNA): TGTGCCAGCAGTGCCAACAGGGACCTCTCCGGCTACACCTTC.

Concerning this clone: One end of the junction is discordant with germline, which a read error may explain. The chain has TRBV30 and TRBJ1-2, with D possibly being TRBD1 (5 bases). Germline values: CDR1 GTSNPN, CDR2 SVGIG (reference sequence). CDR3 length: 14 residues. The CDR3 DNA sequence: TGTGCCTGGAGCCTTTCTAACAGGTTACTCTCTAGGGCCTTC. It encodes CAWSLSNRLLSRAF.

CDR3 in DNA: TGTGCCAGCAGTAAACTCTGGACAGAGTATAGCAATCAGCCCCAGCATTTT. Protein product: CASSKLWTEYSNQPQHF. The chain couples TRBV28 to TRBJ1-5; TRBD1 is a possible D gene (6 bases). This CDR3 has 17 residues. Germline V gives CDR1 MDHEN, CDR2 SYDVKM. V was shortened by 5 bases and J by 0 bases, with 17 bases between the two germline ends.

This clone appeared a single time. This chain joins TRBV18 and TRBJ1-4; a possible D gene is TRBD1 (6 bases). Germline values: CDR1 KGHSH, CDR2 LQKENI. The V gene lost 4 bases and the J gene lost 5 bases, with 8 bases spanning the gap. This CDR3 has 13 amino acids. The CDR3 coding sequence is TGTGCCAGCTCACTGGACAGAAATGAAAAACTGTTTTTT. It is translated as CASSLDRNEKLFF.

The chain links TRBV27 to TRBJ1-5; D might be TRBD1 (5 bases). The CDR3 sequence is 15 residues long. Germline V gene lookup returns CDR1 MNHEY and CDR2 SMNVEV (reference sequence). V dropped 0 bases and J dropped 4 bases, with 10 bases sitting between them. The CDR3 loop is CASSLSQGPNQPQHF. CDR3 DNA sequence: TGTGCCAGCAGTTTATCGCAGGGCCCAAATCAGCCCCAGCATTTT.

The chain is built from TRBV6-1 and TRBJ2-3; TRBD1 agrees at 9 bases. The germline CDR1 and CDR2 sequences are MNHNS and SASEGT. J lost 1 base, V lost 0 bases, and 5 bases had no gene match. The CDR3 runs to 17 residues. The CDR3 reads CASSEATGGMGTDTQYF. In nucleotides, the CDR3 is TGTGCCAGCAGTGAAGCGACAGGGGGAATGGGCACAGATACGCAGTATTTT.

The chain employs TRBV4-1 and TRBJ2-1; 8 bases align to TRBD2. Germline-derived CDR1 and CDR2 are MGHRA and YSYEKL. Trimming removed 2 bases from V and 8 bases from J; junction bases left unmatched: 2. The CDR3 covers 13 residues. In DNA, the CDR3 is TGCGCCAGCAGCCAACCAGCGGGGGATGAGCAGTTCTTC. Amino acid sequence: CASSQPAGDEQFF.

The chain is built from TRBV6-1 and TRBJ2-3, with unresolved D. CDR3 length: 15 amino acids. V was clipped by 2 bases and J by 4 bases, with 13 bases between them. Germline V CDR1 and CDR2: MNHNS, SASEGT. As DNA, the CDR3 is TGTGCCAGCAGTGAATCCCTTGGGCAGGCAGATACGCAGTATTTT. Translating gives CASSESLGQADTQYF.

The CDR3 DNA reads as TGTGCCAGCAGTTACTCATCAGGCCCCGGGAGTGGCTACACCTTC. It yields the protein CASSYSSGPGSGYTF. The chain carries TRBV6-5 and TRBJ1-2; D unclear. This CDR3 spans 15 amino acids. Germline V gives CDR1 MNHEY, CDR2 SVGAGI. Trimming shortened V by 0 bases and J by 7 bases, and 15 bases separated the two germline ends.

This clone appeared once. The CDR3 sequence is CASSPGGRGGYEQYF. In DNA form, the CDR3 reads TGTGCCAGCAGCCCAGGGGGGCGGGGGGGCTACGAGCAGTACTTC. The chain links TRBV9 to TRBJ2-7, with 9 bases lining up with TRBD2. Unmatched junction bases numbered 8, after V lost 4 bases and J lost 3 bases. Germline V CDR1 and CDR2: SGDLS, YYNGEE. This CDR3 contains 15 residues.

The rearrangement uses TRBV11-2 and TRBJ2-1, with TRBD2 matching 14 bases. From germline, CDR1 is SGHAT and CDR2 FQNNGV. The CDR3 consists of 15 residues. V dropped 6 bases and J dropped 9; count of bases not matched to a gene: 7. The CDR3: CASSRGLAGAREQFF. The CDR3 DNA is TGTGCCAGCAGTAGGGGACTAGCGGGGGCCCGTGAGCAGTTCTTC.

CDR3 protein: CASSQLRAGPTDTQYF. The CDR3 DNA follows: TGCGCCAGCAGCCAATTGAGGGCGGGTCCCACAGATACGCAGTATTTT. J is TRBJ2-3 and V is TRBV4-1; D possibly corresponds to TRBD2 (5 bases). V lost 2 bases to trimming and J lost 2 bases, with 14 bases between them. The germline CDR1 and CDR2 sequences are MGHRA and YSYEKL. CDR3 length equals 16 residues.

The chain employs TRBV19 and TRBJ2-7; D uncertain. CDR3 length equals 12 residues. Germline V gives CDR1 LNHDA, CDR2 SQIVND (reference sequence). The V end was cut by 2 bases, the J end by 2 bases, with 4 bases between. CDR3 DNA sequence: TGTGCCAGTAGTATACCTCCCTACGAGCAGTACTTC. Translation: CASSIPPYEQYF.

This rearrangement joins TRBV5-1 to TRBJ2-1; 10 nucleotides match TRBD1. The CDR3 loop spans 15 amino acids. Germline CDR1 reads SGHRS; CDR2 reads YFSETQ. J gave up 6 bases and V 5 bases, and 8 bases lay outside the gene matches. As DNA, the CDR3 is TGCGCCAGCAGATGGGACAGGGGAATAGGCAATGAGCAGTTCTTC. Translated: CASRWDRGIGNEQFF.

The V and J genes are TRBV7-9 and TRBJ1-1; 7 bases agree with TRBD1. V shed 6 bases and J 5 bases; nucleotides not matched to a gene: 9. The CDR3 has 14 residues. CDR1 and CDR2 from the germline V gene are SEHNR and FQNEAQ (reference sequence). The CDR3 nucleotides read TGTGCCAGCAGGCCTACAGGGGTGTGGACTGAAGCTTTCTTT. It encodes CASRPTGVWTEAFF.

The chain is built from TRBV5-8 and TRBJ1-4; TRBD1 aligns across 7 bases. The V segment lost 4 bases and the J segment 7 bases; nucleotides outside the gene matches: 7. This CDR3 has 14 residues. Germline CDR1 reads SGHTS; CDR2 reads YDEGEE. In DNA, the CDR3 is TGTGCCAGCAGCCGCCAGGGGGATAGTGAAAAACTGTTTTTT. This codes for CASSRQGDSEKLFF.

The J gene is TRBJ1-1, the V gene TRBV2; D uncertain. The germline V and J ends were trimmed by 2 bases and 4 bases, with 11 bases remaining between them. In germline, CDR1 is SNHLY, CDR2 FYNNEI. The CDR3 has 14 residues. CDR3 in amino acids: CASSEPAGSTEAFF. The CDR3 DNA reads TGTGCCAGCAGTGAACCGGCGGGTAGCACTGAAGCTTTCTTT. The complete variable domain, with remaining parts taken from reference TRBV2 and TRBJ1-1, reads EPEVTQTPSHQVTQMGQEVILRCVPISNHLYFYWYRQILGQKVEFLVSFYNNEISEKSEIFDDQFSVERPDGSNFTLKIRSTKLEDSAMYFCASSEPAGSTEAFFGQGTRLTVV.

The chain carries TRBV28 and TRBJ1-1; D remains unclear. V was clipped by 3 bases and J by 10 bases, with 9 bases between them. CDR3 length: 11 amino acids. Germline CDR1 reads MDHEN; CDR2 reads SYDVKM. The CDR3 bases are TGTGCCAGCAGTTTCCCTCCTGTAGCTTTCTTT. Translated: CASSFPPVAFF.

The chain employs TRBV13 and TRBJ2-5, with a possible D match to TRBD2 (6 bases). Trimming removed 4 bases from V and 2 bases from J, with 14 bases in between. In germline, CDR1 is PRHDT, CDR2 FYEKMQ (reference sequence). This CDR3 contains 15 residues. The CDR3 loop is CASSSVAGPQETQYF. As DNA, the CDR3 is TGTGCCAGCAGCTCCGTCGCGGGGCCGCAAGAGACCCAGTACTTC.

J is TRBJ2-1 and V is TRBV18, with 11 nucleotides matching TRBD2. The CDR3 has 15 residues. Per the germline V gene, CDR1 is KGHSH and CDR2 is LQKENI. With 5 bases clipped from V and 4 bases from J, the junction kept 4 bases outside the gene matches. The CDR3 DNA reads TGTGCCAGCTCAACGTCTAGCGGGGGGTACAATGAGCAGTTCTTC. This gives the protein CASSTSSGGYNEQFF.

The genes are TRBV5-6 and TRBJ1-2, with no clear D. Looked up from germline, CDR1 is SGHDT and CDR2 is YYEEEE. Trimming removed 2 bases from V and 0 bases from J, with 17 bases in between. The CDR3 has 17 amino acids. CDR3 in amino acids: CASSFQASFYSNYGYTF. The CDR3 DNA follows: TGTGCCAGCAGCTTTCAGGCCAGTTTTTATTCTAACTATGGCTACACCTTC. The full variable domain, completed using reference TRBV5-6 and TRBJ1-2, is DAGVTQSPTHLIKTRGQQVTLRCSPKSGHDTVSWYQQALGQGPQFIFQYYEEEERQRGNFPDRFSGHQFPNYSSELNVNALLLGDSALYLCASSFQASFYSNYGYTFGSGTRLTVV.

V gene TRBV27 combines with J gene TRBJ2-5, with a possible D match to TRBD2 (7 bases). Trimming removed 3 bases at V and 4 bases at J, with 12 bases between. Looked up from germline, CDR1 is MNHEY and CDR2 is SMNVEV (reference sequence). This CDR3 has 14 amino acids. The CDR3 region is CASSLRGRGETQYF. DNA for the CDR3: TGTGCCAGCAGTTTGAGGGGGAGGGGAGAGACCCAGTACTTC.